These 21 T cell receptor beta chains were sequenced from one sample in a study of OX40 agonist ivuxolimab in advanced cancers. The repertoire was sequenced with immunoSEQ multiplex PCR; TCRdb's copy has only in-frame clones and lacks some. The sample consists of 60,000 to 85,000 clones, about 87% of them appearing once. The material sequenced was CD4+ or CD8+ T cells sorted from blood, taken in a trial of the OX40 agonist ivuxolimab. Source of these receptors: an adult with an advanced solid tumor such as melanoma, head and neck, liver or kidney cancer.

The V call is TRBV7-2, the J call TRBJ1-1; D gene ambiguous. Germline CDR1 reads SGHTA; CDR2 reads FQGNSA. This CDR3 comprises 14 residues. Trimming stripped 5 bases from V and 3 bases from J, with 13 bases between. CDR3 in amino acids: CASSPNGPDTEAFF. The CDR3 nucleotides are TGTGCCAGCAGCCCTAACGGCCCGGACACTGAAGCTTTCTTT.

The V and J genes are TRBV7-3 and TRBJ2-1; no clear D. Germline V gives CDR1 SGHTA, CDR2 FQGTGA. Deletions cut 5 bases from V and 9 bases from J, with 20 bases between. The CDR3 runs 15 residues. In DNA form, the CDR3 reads TGTGCCAGCAGCCTAAGCGCGCGTACATTTGGTGAGCAGTTCTTC. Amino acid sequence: CASSLSARTFGEQFF.

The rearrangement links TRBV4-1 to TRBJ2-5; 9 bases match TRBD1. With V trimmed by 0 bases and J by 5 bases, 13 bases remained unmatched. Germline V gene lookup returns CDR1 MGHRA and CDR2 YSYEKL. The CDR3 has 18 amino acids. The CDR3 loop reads CASSQDRGQGSQSETQYF. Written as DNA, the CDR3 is TGCGCCAGCAGCCAAGATCGAGGACAGGGGTCCCAGAGTGAGACCCAGTACTTC.

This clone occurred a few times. In DNA, the CDR3 is TGTGCCAGCAGCGTAGGTAACCTTGGAAACACCATATATTTT. Translation: CASSVGNLGNTIYF. The chain has TRBV9 and TRBJ1-3; D gene unclear. The germline V gene has CDR1 SGDLS and CDR2 YYNGEE. Trimming shortened V by 0 bases and J by 3 bases, and 7 bases separated the two germline ends. The CDR3 extends over 14 amino acids.

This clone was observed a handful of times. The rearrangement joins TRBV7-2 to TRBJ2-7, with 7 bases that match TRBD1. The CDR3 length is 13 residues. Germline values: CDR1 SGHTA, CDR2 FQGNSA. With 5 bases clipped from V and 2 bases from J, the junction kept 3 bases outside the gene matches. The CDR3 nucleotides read TGTGCCAGCAGCAGTCAGGGGGCCTACGAGCAGTACTTC. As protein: CASSSQGAYEQYF. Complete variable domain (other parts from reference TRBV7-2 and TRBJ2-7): GAGVSQSPSNKVTEKGKDVELRCDPISGHTALYWYRQSLGQGLEFLIYFQGNSAPDKSGLPSDRFSAERTGGSVSTLTIQRTQQEDSAVYLCASSSQGAYEQYFGPGTRLTVT.

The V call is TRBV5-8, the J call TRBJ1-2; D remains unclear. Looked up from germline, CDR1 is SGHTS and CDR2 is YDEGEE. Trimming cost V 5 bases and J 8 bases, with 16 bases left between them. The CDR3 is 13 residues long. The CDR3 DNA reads TGTGCCAGCAGTCTAAACCGGTGGATGGGCTACACCTTC. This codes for CASSLNRWMGYTF.

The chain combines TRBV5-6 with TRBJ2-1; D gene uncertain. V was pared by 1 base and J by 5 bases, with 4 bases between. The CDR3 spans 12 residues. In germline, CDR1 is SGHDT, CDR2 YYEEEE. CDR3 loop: CASSLLDNEQFF. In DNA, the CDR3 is TGTGCCAGCAGCTTGCTCGACAATGAGCAGTTCTTC.

The CDR3 DNA is TGTGCTAGTGGTCCGGGACAGGCCCCTCAGCCCCAGCATTTT. This gives the protein CASGPGQAPQPQHF. The chain carries TRBV12-5 and TRBJ1-5; 8 nucleotides agree with TRBD1. The CDR3 is made up of 14 amino acids. Germline CDR1 reads LGHNT; CDR2 reads FRNRAP. The J segment lost 6 bases and the V segment lost 5 bases, leaving 6 bases of the junction unmatched. The variable domain in full, with the rest retrieved from reference TRBV12-5 and TRBJ1-5, is DARVTQTPRHKVTEMGQEVTMRCQPILGHNTVFWYRQTMMQGLELLAYFRNRAPLDDSGMPKDRFSAEMPDATLATLKIQPSEPRDSAVYFCASGPGQAPQPQHFGDGTRLSIL.

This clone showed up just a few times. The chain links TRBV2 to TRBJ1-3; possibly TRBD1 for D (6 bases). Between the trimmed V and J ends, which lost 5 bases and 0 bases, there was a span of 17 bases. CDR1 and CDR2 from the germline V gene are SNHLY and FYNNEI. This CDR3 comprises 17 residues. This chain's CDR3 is CASSSQGRLFSGNTIYF. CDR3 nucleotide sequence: TGTGCCAGCAGTTCACAGGGAAGACTATTCTCTGGAAACACCATATATTTT.

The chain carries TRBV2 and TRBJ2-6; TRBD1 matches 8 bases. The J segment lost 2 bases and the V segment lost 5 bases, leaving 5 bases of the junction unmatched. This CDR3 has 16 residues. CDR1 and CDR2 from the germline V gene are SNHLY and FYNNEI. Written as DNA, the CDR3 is TGTGCCAGCAGTAAACAGGGACAGGCTGGGGCCAACGTCCTGACTTTC. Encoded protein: CASSKQGQAGANVLTF.

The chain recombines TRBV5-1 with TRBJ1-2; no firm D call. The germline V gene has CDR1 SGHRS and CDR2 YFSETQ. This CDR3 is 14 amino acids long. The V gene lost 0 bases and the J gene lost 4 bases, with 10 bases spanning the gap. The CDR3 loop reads CASSLAGSAYGYTF. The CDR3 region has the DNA TGCGCCAGCAGCTTGGCCGGCAGTGCCTATGGCTACACCTTC.

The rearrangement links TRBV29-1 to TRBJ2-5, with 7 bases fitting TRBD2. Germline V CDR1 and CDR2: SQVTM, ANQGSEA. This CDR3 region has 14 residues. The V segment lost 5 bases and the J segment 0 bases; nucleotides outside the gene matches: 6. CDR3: CSVLASGYQETQYF. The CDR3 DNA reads TGCAGCGTTTTGGCTAGCGGATACCAAGAGACCCAGTACTTC.

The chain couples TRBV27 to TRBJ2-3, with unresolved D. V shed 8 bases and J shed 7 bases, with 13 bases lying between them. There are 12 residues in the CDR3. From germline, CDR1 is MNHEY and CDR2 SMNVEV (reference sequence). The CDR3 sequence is CASALRSHTQYF. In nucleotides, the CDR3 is TGTGCCAGCGCCCTTCGGAGCCATACGCAGTATTTT.

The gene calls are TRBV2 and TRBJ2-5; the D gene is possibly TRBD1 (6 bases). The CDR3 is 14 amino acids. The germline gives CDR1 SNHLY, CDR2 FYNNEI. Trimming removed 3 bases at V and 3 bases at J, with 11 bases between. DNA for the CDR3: TGTGCCAGCAGTGATAGGACAGCTGAAGAGACCCAGTACTTC. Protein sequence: CASSDRTAEETQYF. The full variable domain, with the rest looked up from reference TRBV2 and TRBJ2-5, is EPEVTQTPSHQVTQMGQEVILRCVPISNHLYFYWYRQILGQKVEFLVSFYNNEISEKSEIFDDQFSVERPDGSNFTLKIRSTKLEDSAMYFCASSDRTAEETQYFGPGTRLLVL.

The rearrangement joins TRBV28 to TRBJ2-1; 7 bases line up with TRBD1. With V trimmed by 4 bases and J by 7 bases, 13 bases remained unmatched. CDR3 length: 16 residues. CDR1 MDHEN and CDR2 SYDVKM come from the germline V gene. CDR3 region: CASSSLQGSRGNEQFF. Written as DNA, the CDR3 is TGTGCCAGCAGTTCCCTACAGGGGTCTCGCGGGAATGAGCAGTTCTTC.

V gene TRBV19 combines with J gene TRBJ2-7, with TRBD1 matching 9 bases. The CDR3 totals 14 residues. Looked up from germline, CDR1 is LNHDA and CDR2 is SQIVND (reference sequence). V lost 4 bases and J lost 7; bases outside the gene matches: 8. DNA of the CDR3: TGTGCCAGTAGTACCGGGACAGGGCTGATAGAGCAGTACTTC. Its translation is CASSTGTGLIEQYF.

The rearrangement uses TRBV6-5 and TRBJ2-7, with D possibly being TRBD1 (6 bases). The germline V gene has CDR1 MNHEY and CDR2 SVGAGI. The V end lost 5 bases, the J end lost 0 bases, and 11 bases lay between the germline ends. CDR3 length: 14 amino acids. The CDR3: CASSNRDISYEQYF. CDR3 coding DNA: TGTGCCAGCAGTAACAGGGACATCTCCTACGAGCAGTACTTC.

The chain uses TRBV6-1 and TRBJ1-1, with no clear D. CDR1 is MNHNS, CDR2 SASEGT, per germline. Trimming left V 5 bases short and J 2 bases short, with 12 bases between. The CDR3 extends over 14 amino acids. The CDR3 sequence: CASSWSIANTEAFF. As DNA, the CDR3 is TGTGCCAGCAGTTGGTCCATAGCAAACACTGAAGCTTTCTTT.

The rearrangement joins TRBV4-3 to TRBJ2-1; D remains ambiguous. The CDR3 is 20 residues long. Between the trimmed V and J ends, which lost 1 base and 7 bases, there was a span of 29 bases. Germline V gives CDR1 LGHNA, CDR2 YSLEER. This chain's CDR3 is CASSQVRPTGAYIYGNEQFF. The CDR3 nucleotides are TGCGCCAGCAGCCAAGTGCGACCGACGGGCGCCTACATATACGGGAATGAGCAGTTCTTC.

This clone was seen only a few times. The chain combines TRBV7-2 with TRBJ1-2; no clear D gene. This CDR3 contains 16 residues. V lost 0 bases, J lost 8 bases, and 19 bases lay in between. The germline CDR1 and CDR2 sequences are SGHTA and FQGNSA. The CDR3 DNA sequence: TGTGCCAGCAGCTTAGCGGTCGTAGTGGATCCACGGGGCTACACCTTC. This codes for CASSLAVVVDPRGYTF.

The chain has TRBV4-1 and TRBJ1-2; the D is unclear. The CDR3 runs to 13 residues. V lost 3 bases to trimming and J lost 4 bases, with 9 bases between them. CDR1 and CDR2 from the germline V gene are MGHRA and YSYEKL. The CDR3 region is CASSHPLRYGYTF. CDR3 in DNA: TGCGCCAGCAGCCATCCCCTTCGCTATGGCTACACCTTC.